This T cell receptor (beta chain) stems from a study of blood T cells in healthy people across ages. Next came a second PCR, run for 7 to 11 cycles, which used a sample-barcoded 5' primer along with a J-beta primer mix. TCRdb redid the calling of the 5' RACE reads with MiXCR, one entry per CDR3 protein. The profile covers about 840,000 distinct CDR3 sequences, with 25% to 30% appearing a single time and roughly 10% taken by the ten largest. This clonotype showed up many times. The CDR3 covers 11 residues. V lost 6 bases, J lost 6 bases, and 11 bases lay in between. Germline lookup yields CDR1 SQVTM and CDR2 ANQGSEA. These sequences were also reported in another study, on T cells of mothers and their children.

This receptor was obtained from a woman between 40 and 55 years old in good health. The chain is built from TRBV29-1 and TRBJ1-2; D is unclear. Sequencing was done on a sample of blood. CDR3 in amino acids: CSVPGIDGYTF. CDR3 DNA sequence: TGCAGCGTGCCCGGGATAGATGGCTACACCTTC.